This TCR beta chain was sequenced for a study of cytomegalovirus exposure and HLA in healthy donors. PCR used 60 Vbeta primers and 13 Jbeta primers. TCRdb's copy holds only in-frame clones and misses some; the assay was immunoSEQ multiplex PCR. Of about 240,000 clones listed, around 81% are singletons. As for this clone: The antigen is not known.

Study-level results: Later on, an analysis tied around 17,000 TCR beta sequences to HLA alleles at 0.05 false discovery rate.

This clonotype originated in a woman aged 55 to 70 in good health and CMV-seropositive. The sample comprised PBMCs.

CDR3 nucleotides: TGTGCTAGTGGTTTGGTACGCGGGGAGGCTAATGAAAAACTGTTTTTT. Protein sequence: CASGLVRGEANEKLFF. The chain is built from TRBV12-5 and TRBJ1-4; D remains ambiguous. V shed 0 bases and J shed 3 bases, with 11 bases lying between them. CDR3 length: 16 amino acids. Looked up from germline, CDR1 is LGHNT and CDR2 is FRNRAP.